The clone carrying this T cell receptor (beta chain) occurred many times. Every donor gave approximately 10 milliliters of peripheral blood. This entry is derived from a study of blood T cells in healthy people across ages. A second PCR, run for about 6 to 11 cycles, used a sample-barcoded 5' primer plus a J-beta primer mix. In TCRdb, the 5' RACE reads were re-called with MiXCR into one record per CDR3 protein. The profile shows hundreds of thousands of distinct CDR3 sequences, 29% of them singletons. V was pared by 1 base and J by 2 bases, with 5 bases of the junction left unmatched. Germline values: CDR1 SGHRS, CDR2 YFSETQ. The CDR3 length is 15 residues.

This TCR derives from a woman older than 75 in good health. Sequenced input: blood. The chain couples TRBV5-1 to TRBJ2-7; 8 bases are a match to TRBD1. CDR3 in DNA: TGCGCCAGCAGCTTGACAGGGGGACAGGCCTACGAGCAGTACTTC. Translating gives CASSLTGGQAYEQYF.